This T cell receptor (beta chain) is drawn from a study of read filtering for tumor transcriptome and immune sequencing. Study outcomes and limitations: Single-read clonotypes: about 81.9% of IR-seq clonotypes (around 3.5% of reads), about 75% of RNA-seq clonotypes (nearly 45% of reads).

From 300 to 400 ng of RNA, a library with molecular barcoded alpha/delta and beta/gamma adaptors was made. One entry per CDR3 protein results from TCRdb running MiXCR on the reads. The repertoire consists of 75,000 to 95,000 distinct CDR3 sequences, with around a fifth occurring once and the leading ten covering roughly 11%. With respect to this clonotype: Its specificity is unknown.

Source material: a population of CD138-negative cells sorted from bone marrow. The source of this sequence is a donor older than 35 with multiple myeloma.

The CDR3 DNA reads TGTGCCAGCACTCTCCGACAGGGGGGTAACAATGAGCAGTTCTTC. Translating gives CASTLRQGGNNEQFF. The chain uses TRBV6-5 and TRBJ2-1; TRBD1 matches 9 bases. Trimming cost V 7 bases and J 5 bases; bases outside gene matches: 9. The germline CDR1 and CDR2 sequences are MNHEY and SVGAGI. There are 15 residues in the CDR3.